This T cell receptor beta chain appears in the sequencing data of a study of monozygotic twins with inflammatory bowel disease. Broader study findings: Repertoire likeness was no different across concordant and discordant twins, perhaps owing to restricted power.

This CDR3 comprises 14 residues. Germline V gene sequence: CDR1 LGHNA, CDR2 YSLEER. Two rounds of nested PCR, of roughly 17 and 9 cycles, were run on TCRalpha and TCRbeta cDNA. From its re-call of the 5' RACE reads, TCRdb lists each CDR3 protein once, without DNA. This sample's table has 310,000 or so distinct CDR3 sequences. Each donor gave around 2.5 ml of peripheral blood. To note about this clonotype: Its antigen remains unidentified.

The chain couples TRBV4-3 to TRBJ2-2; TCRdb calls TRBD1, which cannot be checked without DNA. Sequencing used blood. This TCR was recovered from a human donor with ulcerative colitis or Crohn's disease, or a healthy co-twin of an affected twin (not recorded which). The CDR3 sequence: CASSRDRVSGELFF.